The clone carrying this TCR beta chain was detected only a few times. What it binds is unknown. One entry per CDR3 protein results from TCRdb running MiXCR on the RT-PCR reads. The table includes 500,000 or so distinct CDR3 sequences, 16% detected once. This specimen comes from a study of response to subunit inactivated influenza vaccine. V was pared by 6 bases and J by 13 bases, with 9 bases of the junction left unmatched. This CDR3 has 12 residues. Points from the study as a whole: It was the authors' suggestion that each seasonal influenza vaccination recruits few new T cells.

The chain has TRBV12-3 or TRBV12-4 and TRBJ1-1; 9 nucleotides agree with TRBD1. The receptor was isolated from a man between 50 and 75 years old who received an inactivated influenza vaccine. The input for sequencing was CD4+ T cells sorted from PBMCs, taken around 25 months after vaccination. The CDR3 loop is CASRRQGVSDFF. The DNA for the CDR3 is TGTGCCAGCAGGCGACAGGGGGTTTCGGATTTCTTT.